A selection of T cell receptor beta chains follows, all from one sample in a study of shared clonotypes between healthy human individuals. Using immunoSEQ multiplex PCR, the repertoire was profiled, and TCRdb retains in-frame clones only, with some absent. The sample consists of over 400,000 clones, 90% to 96% of them appearing once. What was sequenced was naive CD4+ T cells sorted from blood. The receptors stem from a young woman in good health. Each CDR3 is given without its conserved first and last residue. Fields, in order: J gene, V gene, CDR3 protein.

J gene: TRBJ1-2
V gene: TRBV5-1
CDR3 protein: ASSLGAERTGYT

J gene: TRBJ2-1
V gene: TRBV19
CDR3 protein: ASSPSNLAGVPNEQF

J gene: TRBJ2-5
V gene: TRBV6-1
CDR3 protein: ASSGPGGRRQETQY

J gene: TRBJ2-1
V gene: TRBV5-1
CDR3 protein: ASSVTGTSYNEQF

J gene: TRBJ2-3
V gene: TRBV4-1
CDR3 protein: ASSPLAGGGADTQY

J gene: TRBJ1-5
V gene: TRBV7-9
CDR3 protein: ASSLVGDQPQH

J gene: TRBJ2-7
V gene: TRBV9
CDR3 protein: ASSVGDRGGYEQY

J gene: TRBJ1-3
V gene: TRBV30
CDR3 protein: AWSAYGNTIY

J gene: TRBJ1-2
V gene: TRBV28
CDR3 protein: ASSRSGRSNYGYT

J gene: TRBJ2-7
V gene: TRBV9
CDR3 protein: ASSARSSGTYEQY

J gene: TRBJ1-5
V gene: TRBV19
CDR3 protein: ASSPGPRGNQPQH

J gene: TRBJ2-7
V gene: TRBV4-1
CDR3 protein: ASSQFSGSPYEQY

J gene: TRBJ2-1
V gene: TRBV27
CDR3 protein: ASTRRGLGVDEQF

J gene: TRBJ2-7
V gene: TRBV13
CDR3 protein: ASSLGGRRVPHEQY

J gene: TRBJ2-2
V gene: TRBV5-1
CDR3 protein: ASSSPREQLTGELF

J gene: TRBJ2-2
V gene: TRBV27
CDR3 protein: ACKNPNTGELF

J gene: TRBJ2-7
V gene: TRBV7-9
CDR3 protein: ASSLAGQGVNEQY

J gene: TRBJ2-3
V gene: TRBV5-1
CDR3 protein: ASSLIASLRTDTQY

J gene: TRBJ2-3
V gene: TRBV7-7
CDR3 protein: ASSLLAGAETQY

J gene: TRBJ1-1
V gene: TRBV11-3
CDR3 protein: ASSLSGVNTEAF

J gene: TRBJ2-7
V gene: TRBV7-2
CDR3 protein: ASSSTNRGEQY

J gene: TRBJ2-7
V gene: TRBV5-1
CDR3 protein: ASSWGDSSYEQY

J gene: TRBJ2-1
V gene: TRBV5-6
CDR3 protein: ASSWTTSGRREQF

J gene: TRBJ2-7
V gene: TRBV6-5
CDR3 protein: ASSYRAEQY

J gene: TRBJ2-1
V gene: TRBV4-1
CDR3 protein: ASSRTVTGLYNEQF

J gene: TRBJ2-7
V gene: TRBV28
CDR3 protein: ASNGQLYEQY

J gene: TRBJ2-7
V gene: TRBV5-6
CDR3 protein: ASSLAAGGIGQY

J gene: TRBJ2-7
V gene: TRBV5-1
CDR3 protein: ASSLDSLGWEQY

J gene: TRBJ1-2
V gene: TRBV7-3
CDR3 protein: ASSSGQGNYGYT

J gene: TRBJ2-7
V gene: TRBV19
CDR3 protein: ASRYGPTLGEQY

J gene: TRBJ2-7
V gene: TRBV18
CDR3 protein: ASSLALSYEQY

J gene: TRBJ2-2
V gene: TRBV4-1
CDR3 protein: ASSPLGQGGTGELF

J gene: TRBJ1-4
V gene: TRBV19
CDR3 protein: ASSKIRGGEKLF

J gene: TRBJ1-1
V gene: TRBV5-4
CDR3 protein: ASSSTGKNTEAF

J gene: TRBJ2-7
V gene: TRBV28
CDR3 protein: ASGQGSYEQY

J gene: TRBJ2-7
V gene: TRBV27
CDR3 protein: ASSITSGRLTYEQY

J gene: TRBJ2-7
V gene: TRBV7-9
CDR3 protein: ASSLARANSYEQY

J gene: TRBJ2-7
V gene: TRBV9
CDR3 protein: ASSVGVSEYEQY

J gene: TRBJ1-5
V gene: TRBV6-5
CDR3 protein: ASRRQGNQPQH

J gene: TRBJ2-3
V gene: TRBV6-4
CDR3 protein: ASSVGGGGDTQY

J gene: TRBJ2-7
V gene: TRBV7-6
CDR3 protein: ASSLRASGWDEQY

J gene: TRBJ2-3
V gene: TRBV28
CDR3 protein: ASIPGAGQTDTQY

J gene: TRBJ2-5
V gene: TRBV2
CDR3 protein: ASSEGAGGSSETQY

J gene: TRBJ2-4
V gene: TRBV5-4
CDR3 protein: ASSGQGQGEAKNIQY

J gene: TRBJ1-1
V gene: TRBV5-1
CDR3 protein: ASSPTGQMNTEAF

J gene: TRBJ2-5
V gene: TRBV11-2
CDR3 protein: ASSVTGQGRETQY

J gene: TRBJ2-7
V gene: TRBV10-2
CDR3 protein: ASSTGTGRYEQY

J gene: TRBJ1-6
V gene: TRBV6-5
CDR3 protein: ASSYGGPYNSPLH

J gene: TRBJ1-4
V gene: TRBV2
CDR3 protein: ASRTGGNYEKLF

J gene: TRBJ2-1
V gene: TRBV27
CDR3 protein: ASRLPSGRWNEQF

J gene: TRBJ2-7
V gene: TRBV5-4
CDR3 protein: ASSLDNTRYEQY